The 13 T cell receptor beta chains below come from one sample, sequenced in a study of neurological immune-mediated disorders. TCRdb passed the 5' RACE reads through MiXCR, listing each CDR3 protein once. The profile shows under 30,000 distinct CDR3 sequences, over 6.5% of them singletons. Sequencing input: PBMCs. Receptors originate from a woman in her thirties or forties in good health.

This clonotype has ten or more counts. The V call is TRBV28, the J call TRBJ2-5, with TRBD1 as a possible D gene (6 bases). V gave up 9 bases and J gave up 5 bases, with 16 bases separating them. The CDR3 extends over 13 amino acids. CDR1 MDHEN and CDR2 SYDVKM come from the germline V gene. Here the CDR3 reads CASRTGIQETQYF. In DNA, the CDR3 is TGTGCCAGTCGAACAGGGATTCAGGAGACCCAGTACTTC. The full variable domain, its missing parts supplied by reference TRBV28 and TRBJ2-5, is DVKVTQSSRYLVKRTGEKVFLECVQDMDHENMFWYRQDPGLGLRLIYFSYDVKMKEKGDIPEGYSVSREKKERFSLILESASTNQTSMYLCASRTGIQETQYFGPGTRLLVL.

This clonotype has ten or more counts. The rearrangement joins TRBV5-1 to TRBJ2-2, with 9 bases that match TRBD2. The CDR3 runs 17 residues. Per the germline V gene, CDR1 is SGHRS and CDR2 is YFSETQ. V trimming: 3 bases; J trimming: 6 bases; junction bases outside the gene matches: 12. The CDR3 DNA follows: TGCGCCAGCAGCTCCGACCCCCCTAGCGGGACCTCCGGGGAGCTGTTTTTT. Its translation is CASSSDPPSGTSGELFF.

Many counts were recorded for this clonotype. The genes are TRBV20-1 and TRBJ2-3, with 7 bases identical to TRBD1. The CDR3 loop spans 13 amino acids. CDR1 is DFQATT and CDR2 is SNEGSKA in the germline V gene (reference sequence). With 4 bases clipped from V and 2 bases from J, the junction kept 3 bases outside the gene matches. The CDR3 loop reads CSATRGNTDTQYF. The DNA for the CDR3 is TGCAGTGCTACCAGGGGGAACACAGATACGCAGTATTTT.

In its sample, this clonotype was seen many times. The chain combines TRBV20-1 with TRBJ1-2; 7 nucleotides match TRBD1. CDR1 and CDR2 (germline): DFQATT, SNEGSKA (reference sequence). Losses at the gene ends were 2 bases for V and 7 bases for J; bases not matched to a gene: 4. The CDR3 is 12 amino acids. The CDR3 nucleotides read TGCAGTGCTAGATGGGCAGGGGGTGGCTACACCTTC. Its translation is CSARWAGGGYTF.

This clonotype has a count of ten or more. The chain carries TRBV10-3 and TRBJ1-2; 7 nucleotides align to TRBD1. Germline V gene lookup returns CDR1 ENHRY and CDR2 SYGVKD. CDR3 length: 11 amino acids. Trimming took 6 bases from V and 6 from J; bases not matched to a gene: 1. The CDR3 DNA sequence: TGTGCCATCAGGACAGGGAATGGCTACACCTTC. This codes for CAIRTGNGYTF.

This clonotype occurred a few times. A read error may explain this, as a much larger clone is one base away. The chain carries TRBV6-5 and TRBJ2-1; 9 nucleotides line up with TRBD2. CDR3 length equals 17 residues. In germline, CDR1 is MNHEY, CDR2 SVGAGI. The CDR3 protein is CANSSPRGAGGYNEQFF. In nucleotides, the CDR3 is TGTGCCAACAGTTCCCCTCGTGGAGCGGGGGGATACAATGAGCAGTTCTTC.

This clonotype was counted many times. This rearrangement joins TRBV5-1 to TRBJ2-5; D remains ambiguous. From germline, CDR1 is SGHRS and CDR2 YFSETQ. V was pared by 2 bases and J by 5 bases, with 13 bases between. This CDR3 has 14 amino acids. CDR3 DNA: TGCGCCAGCAGCTTTAGAGCACCCGGGGAGACCCAGTACTTC. Amino acids: CASSFRAPGETQYF.

This clonotype was seen at least ten times. V usage is TRBV5-1 and J usage is TRBJ2-7; 9 nucleotides align to TRBD2. The CDR3 is 14 residues long. V lost 7 bases to trimming and J lost 2 bases; unmatched junction nucleotides: 7. Germline V gives CDR1 SGHRS, CDR2 YFSETQ. CDR3 sequence (DNA): TGCGCCAGCGGAAATAGCGGGAGTGCCTACGAGCAGTACTTC. As protein: CASGNSGSAYEQYF.

This clonotype was observed many times. The genes are TRBV9 and TRBJ2-2, with D maybe TRBD2 (5 bases). Germline CDR1 and CDR2: SGDLS and YYNGEE. The CDR3 extends over 19 amino acids. V was clipped by 0 bases and J by 7 bases, with 25 bases between them. The CDR3 DNA follows: TGTGCCAGCAGCGTAGGAGGCGCTAGCCCAGGCCTTATGGGCGGGGAGCTGTTTTTT. This translates into CASSVGGASPGLMGGELFF.

Points on this clonotype: One end of the junction is discordant with germline, which a read error may explain. The rearrangement joins TRBV11-2 to TRBJ2-3, with a weak D call TRBD1 (7 bases). The length of the CDR3 is 15 residues. Germline assignment: CDR1 SGHAT and CDR2 FQNNGV. Here the CDR3 DNA reads TGTGTCAGCAGCTTAGAGGGGGGACAGACATATACGCAGTATTTT. This translates into CVSSLEGGQTYTQYF.

At least ten counts were recorded for this clonotype. The genes are TRBV3-1 and TRBJ2-7; 7 positions match TRBD1. The CDR3 runs to 14 residues. The V and J ends lost 5 bases and 0 bases, in that order; junction bases with no gene match: 4. CDR1 is LGHDT and CDR2 is YNNKEL in the germline V gene (reference sequence). CDR3 loop: CASSSTGTSYEQYF. CDR3 nucleotide sequence: TGTGCCAGCAGCTCGACAGGGACCTCCTACGAGCAGTACTTC.

This clonotype showed up many times. The V call is TRBV20-1, the J call TRBJ2-4; 9 bases are shared with TRBD1. CDR3 length: 18 amino acids. In germline, CDR1 is DFQATT, CDR2 SNEGSKA (reference sequence). The ends lost 2 bases at V and 0 bases at J; junction bases unmatched: 11. The CDR3 nucleotides read TGCAGTGCTAGACCGGGACAGGGAGGGTTGGAAGCCAAAAACATTCAGTACTTC. Its protein is CSARPGQGGLEAKNIQYF.

Many counts were recorded for this clonotype. The V gene is TRBV20-1, the J gene TRBJ1-1; 7 bases map to TRBD1. Germline-derived CDR1 and CDR2 are DFQATT and SNEGSKA (reference sequence). The J segment lost 2 bases and the V segment lost 3 bases, leaving 9 bases of the junction unmatched. CDR3 length: 15 amino acids. CDR3 sequence (DNA): TGCAGTGCTAGGCCGGGACAGAGGGTTAACACTGAAGCTTTCTTT. Translating gives CSARPGQRVNTEAFF.